This TCR beta chain came from a study of blood T cell repertoires in COVID-19. Study-wide background: Samples taken during acute and convalescent COVID-19 were collected in the United States, Italy and Spain. Sources were T cells, B-cell-depleted T cells, or PBMCs; the material itself was cDNA or gDNA.

Per the original data handling: It was from reference gene primer amplification that nucleated cell counts were estimated. The method was immunoSEQ multiplex PCR; TCRdb's version includes in-frame clones alone and lacks a portion of them. The D gene and trimming were derived from the DNA, and the V and J assignments and clone size from that table. The sample records 250,000 to 300,000 clones, approximately 83% being singletons. This clone was detected only a few times. The CDR3 has 11 amino acids. Trimming pared 4 bases from V and 3 bases from J, leaving 3 bases between. The V gene's germline CDR1 is MNHEY and CDR2 SVGAGI.

The rearrangement uses TRBV6-5 and TRBJ1-1; D remains unclear. The sequenced sample was peripheral blood. The clonotype was recovered from an older woman with acute or convalescent COVID-19. The CDR3 DNA follows: TGTGCCAGCAGTTCCTACACTGAAGCTTTCTTT. As protein: CASSSYTEAFF.